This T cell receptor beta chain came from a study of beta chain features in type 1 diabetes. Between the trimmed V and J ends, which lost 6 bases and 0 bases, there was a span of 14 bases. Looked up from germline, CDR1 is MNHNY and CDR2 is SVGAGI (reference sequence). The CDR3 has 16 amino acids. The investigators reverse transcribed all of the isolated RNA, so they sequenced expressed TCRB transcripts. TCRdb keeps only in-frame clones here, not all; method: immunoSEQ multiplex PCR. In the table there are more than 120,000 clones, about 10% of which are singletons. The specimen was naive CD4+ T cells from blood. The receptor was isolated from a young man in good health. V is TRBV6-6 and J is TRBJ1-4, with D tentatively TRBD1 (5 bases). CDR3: CASSPGRAATNEKLFF. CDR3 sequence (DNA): TGTGCCAGCAGCCCCGGCAGGGCTGCAACTAATGAAAAACTGTTTTTT.